The text below deals with one TCR beta chain. Its antigen is unidentified. Trimming removed 7 bases from V and 5 bases from J, with 15 bases in between. Germline lookup yields CDR1 MNHNS and CDR2 SASEGT. This CDR3 spans 15 amino acids. The record originates from a study of cytomegalovirus exposure and HLA in healthy donors. Study-level results: Diagnosis of cytomegalovirus status made by the classifier reportedly showed high specificity and sensitivity. It emerged from a later analysis that several of the most significant clusters appeared to be linked to common viral pathogens. Researchers had no immune exposure information except CMV serostatus available.

PCR was performed using 60 Vbeta and 13 Jbeta primers. The repertoire was sequenced with immunoSEQ multiplex PCR; TCRdb's copy has only in-frame clones and lacks some. This sample's table has around 100,000 clones. Sequencing input: PBMCs. The genes are TRBV6-1 and TRBJ1-6; no clear D gene. The clonotype comes from a man in his forties or fifties in good health and CMV-seropositive. CDR3 residues: CASNSQGADNSPLHF. The CDR3 bases are TGTGCCAGCAACTCTCAAGGCGCGGATAATTCACCCCTCCACTTT.